This is a list of T cell receptor beta chains from one sample in a study of OX40 agonist ivuxolimab in advanced cancers. Assay used: immunoSEQ multiplex PCR; TCRdb lists only in-frame clones, some missing. Among tens of thousands of clones listed, about 79% were seen once. The sample consisted of CD4+ or CD8+ T cells sorted from blood, taken in a trial of the OX40 agonist ivuxolimab. These receptors all stem from an adult with an advanced solid tumor such as melanoma, head and neck, liver or kidney cancer. The conserved cysteine and the conserved F or W are not part of the CDR3 here.

length | V | CDR3
14 | TRBV5-1 | ASSLAFPGPINGYT
12 | TRBV5-1 | ASSFSDSNEKLF
13 | TRBV18 | ASSPSAAIGQPQH
13 | TRBV7-2 | ASSSLSAFEYTIY
12 | TRBV7-3 | ASSLGTRTYEQY
14 | TRBV9 | ASSVEGGLVGTEAF
13 | TRBV9 | ASSVDISSYNEQF
10 | TRBV19 | ASNPGGYGYT
11 | TRBV5-4 | ASSSGLANEQF
13 | TRBV28 | ASSSIGTGPYEQY
12 | TRBV2 | ASILGLGPYEQY
13 | TRBV30 | AWRVAGGPGGELF
11 | TRBV30 | AWNRLAGGEQY
13 | TRBV9 | ASSGRDTAYNEQF
14 | TRBV19 | ASSIQGGHMNTEAF
11 | TRBV10-1 | ASSQGGITEAF
13 | TRBV4-1 | ASTTGWGGNTEAF
13 | TRBV27 | ASRLGQTSTDTQY
18 | TRBV7-3 | ASSLKPQGGQGYLTGELF
12 | TRBV5-6 | ASSLDRINYGYT
11 | TRBV27 | ASRPGHGETQY
9 | TRBV6-1 | ASSENTEAF
13 | TRBV25-1 | ASSSRGGIQETQY
13 | TRBV2 | ASSHRQGYRDEQY
12 | TRBV10-1 | ASSKRRSSYEQY
11 | TRBV6-1 | ASIGTPTYEQY
13 | TRBV7-9 | ASSYWTGSNTEAF
11 | TRBV10-1 | ASRLLRDSEQF
13 | TRBV10-2 | ASSESNKGTYEQY
11 | TRBV7-5 | ASSLSFANEQF
14 | TRBV5-6 | ASSLESGGAYYEQF